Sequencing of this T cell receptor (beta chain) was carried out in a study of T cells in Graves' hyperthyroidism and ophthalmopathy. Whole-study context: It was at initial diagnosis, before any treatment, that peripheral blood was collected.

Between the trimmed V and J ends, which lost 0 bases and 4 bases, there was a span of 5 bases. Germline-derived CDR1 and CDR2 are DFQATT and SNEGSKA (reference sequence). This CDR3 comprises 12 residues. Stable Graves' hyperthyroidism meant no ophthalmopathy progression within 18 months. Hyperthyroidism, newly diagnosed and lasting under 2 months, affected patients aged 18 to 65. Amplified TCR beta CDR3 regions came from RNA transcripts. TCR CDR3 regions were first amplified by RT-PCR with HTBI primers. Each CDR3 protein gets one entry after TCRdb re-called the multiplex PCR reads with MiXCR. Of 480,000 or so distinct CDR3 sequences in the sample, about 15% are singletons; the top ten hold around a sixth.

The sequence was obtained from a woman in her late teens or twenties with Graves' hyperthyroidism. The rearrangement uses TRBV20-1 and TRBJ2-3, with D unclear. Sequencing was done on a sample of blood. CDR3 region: CSARDLADTQYF. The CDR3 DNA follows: TGCAGTGCTAGAGATTTAGCAGATACGCAGTATTTT.